This entry lists 25 T cell receptor beta chains sequenced from one sample in a study of blood T cells in healthy people across ages. A sample-barcoded 5' primer and a J-beta primer mix were used in a second PCR of about 7 to 12 cycles. A single record per CDR3 protein comes from TCRdb applying MiXCR to the 5' RACE reads. The profile shows about 780,000 distinct CDR3 sequences, around half of them singletons. Sequenced: blood. The receptor set was obtained from a man older than 75 in good health.

To note about this clonotype: The junction departs from the called germline gene at one end, perhaps through a read error. This chain joins TRBV12-3 or TRBV12-4 and TRBJ1-5; D is possibly TRBD1 (6 bases). The CDR3 has 15 residues. The CDR3 DNA follows: TGTGCCAGCAGTCCCACAGGGAGGAGCAGTCAGCCCCAGCATTTT. It specifies CASSPTGRSSQPQHF.

This chain joins TRBV29-1 and TRBJ2-4, with TRBD2 matching over 8 bases. The end of the DNA fits TRBJ2-7 better, so the J call may be wrong. Germline lookup yields CDR1 SQVTM and CDR2 ANQGSEA. The CDR3 contains 14 residues. The CDR3 coding sequence is TGCAGCGTTGAAATCGGGAGGGCCCGTGGCGAGCAGTACTTC. It specifies CSVEIGRARGEQYF.

The chain combines TRBV25-1 with TRBJ2-5; TRBD1 agrees at 7 bases. The length of the CDR3 is 13 residues. The germline V gene has CDR1 MGHDK and CDR2 SYGVNS. The V gene end was trimmed by 6 bases and the J gene end by 4 bases; junction bases not matched to a gene: 5. For the CDR3, the DNA is TGTGCCAGCAGGGCAGGGGGTCGAGAGACCCAGTACTTC. Translation gives CASRAGGRETQYF.

This chain connects TRBV18 to TRBJ2-7; a possible D gene is TRBD2 (6 bases). The J call may be faulty, since TRBJ2-5 better matches the DNA end. CDR1 and CDR2 from the germline V gene are KGHSH and LQKENI. CDR3 length: 14 amino acids. The DNA of the CDR3 is TGTGCCAGCTCTCTTAGCAGGAGGGAAGAGACCCAGTACTTC. Amino acids: CASSLSRREETQYF.

This clonotype has only a few counts. This rearrangement joins TRBV5-1 to TRBJ2-1, with 9 bases aligning to TRBD2. The germline V gene has CDR1 SGHRS and CDR2 YFSETQ. CDR3 length equals 16 residues. V shed 5 bases, J shed 2 bases, and the junction held 8 bases outside the gene matches. The CDR3 spells CASRRAAGGTYNEQFF. The DNA of the CDR3 is TGCGCCAGCAGACGAGCAGCGGGAGGAACCTACAATGAGCAGTTCTTC.

Turning to this clonotype: A much larger clone differs from this one at a single base, so this may be a read error. V usage is TRBV20-1 and J usage is TRBJ2-5; tentative D call: TRBD2 (5 bases). The germline V gene encodes CDR1 DFQATT and CDR2 SNEGSKA (reference sequence). The CDR3 has 12 amino acids. The CDR3 sequence: CRARGPSETQYF. The CDR3 DNA follows: TGCAGGGCTAGAGGGCCCTCGGAGACCCAGTACTTC.

In the case of this clonotype: At one end, the junction sequence differs from germline, possibly due to a read error. This sequence joins TRBV29-1 and TRBJ1-2; TRBD1 matches at 7 bases. CDR1 and CDR2 (germline): SQVTM, ANQGSEA. The CDR3 spans 14 residues. In DNA, the CDR3 is TGCAGCGTCGAAGCGGGACAGATCTACTATGGCTACACCTTC. It specifies CSVEAGQIYYGYTF.

The V call is TRBV10-3, the J call TRBJ2-3; D may be TRBD2 (5 bases). This CDR3 has 17 residues. V was cut by 4 bases and J by 0 bases, with 17 bases left in between. Looked up from germline, CDR1 is ENHRY and CDR2 is SYGVKD. The CDR3 nucleotides are TGTGCCATCAGTGGTAAGGGAAGAAGAGGGAGCACAGATACGCAGTATTTT. The encoded protein is CAISGKGRRGSTDTQYF.

V usage is TRBV13 and J usage is TRBJ2-2; D unresolved. V gave up 2 bases and J gave up 6 bases, with 7 bases separating them. CDR1 and CDR2 (germline): PRHDT, FYEKMQ (reference sequence). The CDR3 has 13 amino acids. CDR3 in DNA: TGTGCCAGCAGCTTAAGTGTGGCCGGGGAGCTGTTTTTT. Its protein is CASSLSVAGELFF.

This clonotype was counted between two and nine times. The chain combines TRBV7-3 with TRBJ2-5; D is possibly TRBD1 (5 bases). The V gene's germline CDR1 is SGHTA and CDR2 FQGTGA. The length of the CDR3 is 14 residues. The germline V and J ends were trimmed by 3 bases and 4 bases, with 12 bases remaining between them. CDR3 in amino acids: CASSFQGRGETQYF. CDR3 coding DNA: TGTGCCAGCAGCTTCCAAGGAAGGGGAGAGACCCAGTACTTC.

This chain joins TRBV5-6 and TRBJ2-1; 13 bases align to TRBD2. V dropped 0 bases and J dropped 4; count of bases not matched to a gene: 4. CDR1 is SGHDT and CDR2 is YYEEEE in the germline V gene. This CDR3 is 17 amino acids long. The DNA of the CDR3 is TGTGCCAGCAGCTTGGTGAGACTAGCGGGAGGATACAATGAGCAGTTCTTC. Its protein is CASSLVRLAGGYNEQFF.

The chain links TRBV11-3 to TRBJ2-1; possible D gene TRBD2, 5 bases. Germline V gene sequence: CDR1 SGHNT, CDR2 YENEEA. The CDR3 length is 14 residues. V was cut by 2 bases and J by 3 bases, with 8 bases left in between. The CDR3 here is CASSLKRFYNEQFF. Written as DNA, the CDR3 is TGTGCCAGCAGCTTAAAGCGGTTCTACAATGAGCAGTTCTTC.

The CDR3 loop is CSARGSLNTGELFF. The DNA for the CDR3 is TGCAGTGCTAGGGGTAGTCTGAACACCGGGGAGCTGTTTTTT. This chain connects TRBV20-1 to TRBJ2-2; no definite D call. The CDR3 contains 14 residues. Germline CDR1 and CDR2: DFQATT and SNEGSKA (reference sequence). The V end lost 3 bases, the J end lost 1 base, and 9 bases lay between the germline ends.

The rearrangement uses TRBV10-3 and TRBJ2-5, with a possible D match to TRBD2 (5 bases). The DNA end is more similar to TRBJ2-7, so the J call may be wrong. Germline V gene sequence: CDR1 ENHRY, CDR2 SYGVKD. The CDR3 length is 13 residues. CDR3 coding DNA: TGTGCCATCTCCAGCGGCCTAGCCTACGAGCAGTACTTC. Protein product: CAISSGLAYEQYF.

Turning to this clonotype: A read error may produce the germline difference seen at one junction end. The V and J genes are TRBV28 and TRBJ2-3; D is undetermined. The CDR3 consists of 15 residues. Germline V CDR1 and CDR2: MDHEN, SYDVKM. CDR3 coding DNA: TGTGCCGGCAGTTTAAGGCAGGATCCCACAGATACGCAGTATTTT. Encoded protein: CAGSLRQDPTDTQYF.

This clonotype was observed a handful of times. V is TRBV29-1 and J is TRBJ1-1; 8 nucleotides agree with TRBD1. CDR1 and CDR2 from the germline V gene are SQVTM and ANQGSEA. CDR3 length: 14 residues. V lost 7 bases to trimming and J lost 0 bases; unmatched junction nucleotides: 7. CDR3 coding DNA: TGCAGCGGCGGACAGGGTTATATGAACACTGAAGCTTTCTTT. Amino acid sequence: CSGGQGYMNTEAFF.

This clonotype appeared a few times. At one of its ends the junction is not consistent with the germline gene, which may arise from a read error. This sequence joins TRBV19 and TRBJ2-1, with 12 bases aligning to TRBD2. The CDR3 is made up of 16 amino acids. Germline V CDR1 and CDR2: LNHDA, SQIVND (reference sequence). The CDR3 region is CASGIQLAGGNNEQFF. In DNA, the CDR3 is TGTGCCAGTGGTATCCAACTAGCGGGAGGTAACAATGAGCAGTTCTTC.

V gene TRBV4-3 combines with J gene TRBJ2-4; possibly TRBD1 for D (5 bases). The assigned J gene may be wrong: the sequence end matches TRBJ2-7 better. Germline values: CDR1 LGHNA, CDR2 YSLEER. CDR3 size: 15 residues. DNA of the CDR3: TGCGCCAGCAGCCAAGAGTGGACATCTTCCCGCGAGCAGTACTTC. Its translation: CASSQEWTSSREQYF.

The genes are TRBV15 and TRBJ2-6, with TRBD1 matching 8 bases. Germline V lookup: CDR1 LNHNV, CDR2 YYDKDF (reference sequence). The CDR3 consists of 14 residues. The V gene end was trimmed by 8 bases and the J gene end by 8 bases; junction bases not matched to a gene: 8. Written as DNA, the CDR3 is TGTGCCACCGTGGCTCAGGGGGCACCCAACGTCCTGACTTTC. Residues: CATVAQGAPNVLTF.

V usage is TRBV9 and J usage is TRBJ2-3, with D possibly being TRBD2 (6 bases). Trimming cost V 7 bases and J 2 bases, with 14 bases left between them. Looked up from germline, CDR1 is SGDLS and CDR2 is YYNGEE. The CDR3 has 14 amino acids. The CDR3 DNA is TGTGCCAGCGGACGACTAGGCCTCACAGATACGCAGTATTTT. Protein: CASGRLGLTDTQYF.

The CDR3 is CASSYSYGSLRTDTQYF. CDR3 coding DNA: TGTGCCAGCAGTTACTCGTACGGGAGTCTCCGCACAGATACGCAGTATTTT. The V call is TRBV6-2 or TRBV6-3, the J call TRBJ2-3; a weak D match, TRBD2 (6 bases). CDR3 length equals 17 residues. V was clipped by 0 bases and J by 1 base, with 14 bases between them. The germline V gene has CDR1 MNHEY and CDR2 SVGEGT.

The chain recombines TRBV20-1 with TRBJ2-1; 7 positions agree with TRBD2. The CDR3 spans 16 residues. Germline-derived CDR1 and CDR2 are DFQATT and SNEGSKA (reference sequence). V lost 6 bases and J lost 7; bases outside the gene matches: 18. CDR3 bases: TGCAGTGCGGGGGACTACTCCCCAACCCGAGGAAATGAGCAGTTCTTC. It translates to CSAGDYSPTRGNEQFF.

V is TRBV20-1 and J is TRBJ1-5, with TRBD1 as a possible D gene (5 bases). V was cut by 4 bases and J by 8 bases, with 15 bases left in between. This CDR3 comprises 13 residues. The germline gives CDR1 DFQATT, CDR2 SNEGSKA (reference sequence). This CDR3 is CSATSGTSKPQHF. In nucleotides, the CDR3 is TGCAGTGCTACCTCCGGGACCTCGAAGCCCCAGCATTTT.

A note on this clonotype: One junction end disagrees with the germline gene, perhaps due to a read error. The J gene is TRBJ2-5, the V gene TRBV6-1, with D perhaps TRBD1 or TRBD2 (6 bases each). There are 16 residues in the CDR3. Looked up from germline, CDR1 is MNHNS and CDR2 is SASEGT. CDR3 nucleotides: TGTGCCAGCGGGACGGGGGCGGGGTCAAATCGGGAGACCCAGTGCTTC. Protein: CASGTGAGSNRETQCF.

The V gene is TRBV24-1, the J gene TRBJ2-5; D is perhaps TRBD1 (5 bases). The V and J ends lost 7 bases and 1 base respectively, with 12 bases between them. The length of the CDR3 is 14 residues. Germline V gives CDR1 KGHDR, CDR2 SFDVKD. CDR3 loop: CATRDTTVQETQYF. DNA of the CDR3: TGTGCCACCAGGGATACGACAGTCCAAGAGACCCAGTACTTC.